The 7 T cell receptor beta chains in this list originate from one sample, sequenced in a study of blood T cell repertoires in COVID-19. The assay was immunoSEQ multiplex PCR, and TCRdb's table has in-frame clones only and misses some. The table has a few hundred thousand clones, about 85% seen once. Sequencing input: peripheral blood. These receptors were obtained from a woman aged 55-69 years who had recovered from COVID-19.

The chain combines TRBV5-1 with TRBJ2-5; 8 bases align to TRBD2. Germline loops: CDR1 SGHRS, CDR2 YFSETQ. The length of the CDR3 is 17 residues. The junction had 15 bases not matched to a gene; V was cut back by 7 bases and J by 1 base. CDR3 nucleotide sequence: TGCGCCAGCTCCCGGGGAGCGGGGGCCGGTACCCAAGAGACCCAGTACTTC. The encoded protein is CASSRGAGAGTQETQYF.

This chain uses TRBV24-1 with TRBJ2-3; D possibly corresponds to TRBD2 (5 bases). Germline loops: CDR1 KGHDR, CDR2 SFDVKD. The germline V and J ends were trimmed by 4 bases and 2 bases, with 9 bases remaining between them. The CDR3 contains 14 residues. This CDR3 reads CATSDVGDTDTQYF. CDR3 DNA: TGTGCCACCAGTGACGTCGGGGACACAGATACGCAGTATTTT.

V usage is TRBV5-4 and J usage is TRBJ2-5, with 8 nucleotides matching TRBD1. Germline CDR1 is SGHNT and CDR2 is YYREEE (reference sequence). V shed 4 bases, J shed 2 bases, and the junction held 10 bases outside the gene matches. The CDR3 sequence is 16 residues long. DNA for the CDR3: TGTGCCAGCAGCGCGGGAACAGGGGGGACGCAAGAGACCCAGTACTTC. Translation: CASSAGTGGTQETQYF.

The rearrangement links TRBV27 to TRBJ1-2; D remains ambiguous. Germline CDR1 MNHEY, CDR2 SMNVEV (reference sequence). With 2 bases removed from V and 9 bases from J, the gap between germline ends came to 19 bases. This CDR3 comprises 15 residues. The CDR3: CASSLSGRSLVSYTF. CDR3 DNA sequence: TGTGCCAGCAGTTTAAGTGGCCGATCCCTCGTAAGCTACACCTTC.

This clone came up a few times. This chain links TRBV6-1 with TRBJ2-3; 10 nucleotides align to TRBD2. The CDR3 contains 18 residues. V gave up 4 bases and J gave up 3 bases; unmatched junction bases: 13. CDR1 MNHNS and CDR2 SASEGT come from the germline V gene. The CDR3 DNA reads TGTGCCAGCAGTGCCACTCTAGCGGGGGCGGGGGTTACAGATACGCAGTATTTT. Translating gives CASSATLAGAGVTDTQYF.

For the CDR3, the DNA is TGTGCCAGCAGTCGTAGCGGGGGGGCGTTTTCCTACAATGAGCAGTTCTTC. Translation: CASSRSGGAFSYNEQFF. The V call is TRBV6-6, the J call TRBJ2-1; 11 bases map to TRBD2. Germline CDR1 and CDR2: MNHNY and SVGAGI (reference sequence). The CDR3 consists of 17 residues. V lost 5 bases and J lost 1; bases outside the gene matches: 7.

DNA for the CDR3: TGTGCCAGCAGCCCCCGGGGACAGATGGAGACCCAGTACTTC. Protein sequence: CASSPRGQMETQYF. V usage is TRBV5-4 and J usage is TRBJ2-5; the match to TRBD1 covers 7 bases. The CDR3 is 14 amino acids. CDR1 SGHNT and CDR2 YYREEE come from the germline V gene (reference sequence). The junction had 8 bases not matched to a gene; V was cut back by 4 bases and J by 5 bases. Filled out from reference TRBV5-4 and TRBJ2-5, the complete variable domain reads ETGVTQSPTHLIKTRGQQVTLRCSSQSGHNTVSWYQQALGQGPQFIFQYYREEENGRGNFPPRFSGLQFPNYSSELNVNALELDDSALYLCASSPRGQMETQYFGPGTRLLVL.